This T cell receptor (beta chain) is drawn from a study of T cells after posttransplantation cyclophosphamide. Generated by immunoSEQ multiplex PCR, the TCRdb table keeps only in-frame clones and is missing some. In the table there are tens of thousands of clones, just under 80% of which are singletons. A marrow graft followed busulfan-fludarabine conditioning, with cyclophosphamide on days +3 and +4. A word on this clone: Its cognate antigen is unknown.

Study-level points and caveats: Skin or GI-infiltrating T cells shared few TRB sequences with blood. Recipient CMV seropositivity and CMV reactivation strongly tracked TRB clonality. Donor CD8+ memory clones often dominated recipient blood repertoires at later times.

The CDR3 totals 15 residues. Germline CDR1 is LNHNV and CDR2 is YYDKDF (reference sequence). The ends were cut back, 5 bases at V and 5 bases at J, with 16 bases in the middle. This chain joins TRBV15 and TRBJ2-1; no firm D call. Material: CD4+ T cells sorted from blood, obtained around 2,000 days after a stem cell transplant with posttransplant cyclophosphamide. The clonotype was recovered from a female patient aged 40-50 years who received an allogeneic stem cell transplant from a related donor, was CMV-positive, and had no GVHD. Among the T cells, some may be from the graft donor. The CDR3 here is CATSALGRSDNEQFF. The CDR3 nucleotides are TGTGCCACCAGCGCCCTGGGCAGATCAGACAATGAGCAGTTCTTC.